This T cell receptor beta chain was found in a study of shared clonotypes between healthy human individuals (TCRdb year 2020). Study-level background: The cohort comprised two women and a few men aged 18 to 49 years. To estimate repertoire size and how much clonotypes are shared between individuals, the study performed deep sequencing of blood TCR repertoires from 4 to 6 healthy adults. Different laboratories and diverse techniques were used to prepare libraries and sequence TCR repertoires, to increase sequencing depth and limit assay-specific biases. Leukapheresis yielded between about 0.94 and 8.9 billion PBMCs per donor.

V and J are trimmed by 4 bases and 5 bases, and the gene matches miss 7 bases of the junction. The CDR3 contains 15 residues, cysteine and phenylalanine counted. CDR3 DNA only is kept here, 45 bases in frame from base 1. CDR1 and CDR2, looked up from the germline V gene (reference sequence), are MNHEY and SMNVEV. Healthy HIV-negative adults with no recently reported acute infections or vaccinations were included as donors. All donors were Caucasian adults living in Nashville, Tennessee, USA. In the unsorted samples, some 94 million PBMCs were counted, and genomic DNA was extracted using the QIAamp DNA Blood Mini kit. After blood collection by leukapheresis, PBMCs were isolated using Ficoll-Histopaque density gradient centrifugation and then cryopreserved in the vapor phase of liquid nitrogen. Using the deep immunoSEQ assay, multiplex PCR amplified TCR CDR3 regions from genomic DNA. Extracted genomic DNA from each cell subset was spread evenly across all wells of several immunoSEQ 96-well plates, with each plate serving as a replicate. For unsorted PBMC, roughly 270 ng genomic DNA, equal to tens of thousands of T cell genomes, was loaded into each replicate PCR. Ten immunoSEQ deep assay plates were used to sequence the unsorted PBMC genomic DNA. The purified libraries were quantified using a Qubit 3.0 fluorometer, sized with a Bioanalyzer 2100, and then quantified again using the KAPA Library Quantification kit. Every immunoSEQ 96-well plate was sequenced on a separate single-read 150-cycle Illumina NextSeq 550 flow cell. Processing in the source paper ran as follows. Because the immunoSEQ output held only junctional sequences and lacked quality scores, the filtering could not match the filtering applied to full-length reads. Sequences were annotated with PyIR, a Python wrapper for IgBLAST v1.9, and V/J genes and CDR3 were assigned using IMGT germline references. Reads were filtered out if the reads had weak V/J assignments (E-value above 1e-6), no CDR3, stop codons, out-of-frame junctions, or ambiguous translated residues. V3J clonotypes were defined as sequences sharing the same inferred V gene, J gene, and CDR3 amino acid sequence. The percentage overlap between two repertoires was calculated by dividing the number of shared unique clonotypes by the size of the smaller repertoire. Repertoire richness was assessed with RTK rarefaction, the Chao1 estimator, and Recon v2.1 estimates of unobserved clonotypes. TCRdb carries this immuneACCESS record with in-frame sequences only. Its versions omit some clonotypes, under half of them owing to an unresolved V gene in the studies checked, with the rest unexplained. V and J calls plus clone size are reproduced from that table; the DNA served to infer D and trimming. Here the sample has roughly 490,000 clones; 70% to 85% occur a single time. The ten largest clones capture about 12% of the sample.

Worth noting for this clone: There is no known antigen for this receptor. It has no much larger one-base neighbor in the sample; base qualities were not kept.

The full study reports these points: The small number of donors limited the genetic and exposure-history diversity represented. Based on pairwise subsampling, the degree of clonotype sharing among donors was expected to be affected by sequencing depth. Sampling was restricted to blood, and TCR repertoires in tissues likely differ from the TCR repertoires found in blood.

Sequenced: PBMCs. The receptor comes from a woman aged 40 to 55 in good health. Some clones in this sample may be carry-over from other donors' samples. Recombination joined TRBV27 with TRBJ2-5, with 10 middle bases fitting TRBD2. The CDR3 region: CASSSSGRAGETQYF. The DNA is TGTGCCAGCAGTTCCAGCGGGAGGGCCGGGGAGACCCAGTACTTC.